This TCR beta chain was profiled in a study of beta chain features in type 1 diabetes. The overall study: Across every sample, about 110 million sorted cells were examined in total.

What was sequenced were expressed TCRB transcripts, since all of the isolated RNA had been reverse transcribed. TCRdb's copy holds only in-frame clones and misses some; the assay was immunoSEQ multiplex PCR. The sample shows about 340,000 clones, roughly 8% of them seen only once. V shed 1 base, J shed 6 bases, and the junction held 2 bases outside the gene matches. Per the germline V gene, CDR1 is SGHAT and CDR2 is FQNNGV. The CDR3 runs to 15 residues. The purity of all sorted populations exceeded 95%. In its sample, this clone was seen a few times. Its antigen is still unknown. Study conclusions and caveats: In every one of the four CD4+ subsets, TCRB CDR3s were moderately but significantly shorter in Type 1 diabetes patients. Sequencing the cDNA could make cells with high TCR expression show up more than they should.

Sequences were obtained from central memory CD4+ T cells from blood. The sequence derives from a woman in her late teens or twenties in good health. The J gene is TRBJ2-5, the V gene TRBV11-2, with 13 bases matching TRBD2. The chain's CDR3 is CASSLVGTSGKTQYF. CDR3 sequence (DNA): TGTGCCAGCAGCTTAGTCGGGACTAGCGGGAAGACCCAGTACTTC.